The 23 T cell receptor beta chains listed next were all sequenced from one sample in a study of OX40 agonist ivuxolimab in advanced cancers. TCRdb's table, derived via immunoSEQ multiplex PCR, lists solely in-frame clones and lacks some. The sample shows 60,000 to 65,000 clones, over 75% of them seen only once. Specimen: CD4+ or CD8+ T cells sorted from blood, collected in a trial of the OX40 agonist ivuxolimab. These receptors were collected from an adult with an advanced solid tumor such as melanoma, head and neck, liver or kidney cancer.

This chain uses TRBV19 with TRBJ2-1; 8 bases are shared with TRBD1. J gave up 6 bases and V 1 base, and 5 bases lay outside the gene matches. Germline CDR1 and CDR2: LNHDA and SQIVND (reference sequence). The CDR3 covers 15 residues. CDR3 protein: CASSIVPGQGNEQFF. CDR3 nucleotides: TGTGCCAGTAGTATAGTACCCGGACAGGGCAATGAGCAGTTCTTC.

This sequence joins TRBV6-5 and TRBJ2-1; 11 nucleotides match TRBD2. CDR3 size: 15 residues. Germline V lookup: CDR1 MNHEY, CDR2 SVGAGI. V shed 6 bases and J 9 bases; nucleotides not matched to a gene: 10. The CDR3 sequence: CASRGQLAGVGEQFF. In DNA form, the CDR3 reads TGTGCCAGCAGGGGTCAACTAGCGGGAGTGGGTGAGCAGTTCTTC.

The chain joins TRBV28 to TRBJ2-1; 10 positions agree with TRBD1. Trimming took 6 bases from V and 5 from J; bases not matched to a gene: 7. The germline V gene encodes CDR1 MDHEN and CDR2 SYDVKM. The CDR3 has 15 residues. CDR3 region: CASSRRDRGHNEQFF. CDR3 sequence (DNA): TGTGCCAGCAGCCGGAGGGACAGGGGCCACAATGAGCAGTTCTTC.

The chain joins TRBV28 to TRBJ2-7, with D perhaps TRBD2 (5 bases). Trimming shortened V by 1 base and J by 6 bases, and 16 bases separated the two germline ends. The CDR3 extends over 15 amino acids. CDR1 is MDHEN and CDR2 is SYDVKM in the germline V gene. CDR3 residues: CASSLSSSPRGEQYF. CDR3 nucleotide sequence: TGTGCCAGCAGTTTATCCAGCTCCCCCCGGGGCGAGCAGTACTTC. The variable domain in full, completed from reference TRBV28 and TRBJ2-7, reads DVKVTQSSRYLVKRTGEKVFLECVQDMDHENMFWYRQDPGLGLRLIYFSYDVKMKEKGDIPEGYSVSREKKERFSLILESASTNQTSMYLCASSLSSSPRGEQYFGPGTRLTVT.

The V gene is TRBV6-6, the J gene TRBJ2-5, with D perhaps TRBD1 (5 bases). Between the trimmed V and J ends, which lost 5 bases and 5 bases, there was a span of 9 bases. This CDR3 spans 12 amino acids. Germline CDR1 MNHNY, CDR2 SVGAGI (reference sequence). CDR3 DNA sequence: TGTGCCAGCAGTCAGGGAACGGAGACCCAGTACTTC. This encodes CASSQGTETQYF.

This clone was observed a few times. The V and J genes are TRBV10-1 and TRBJ2-3; maybe TRBD2 (5 bases). CDR3 length: 13 amino acids. The germline CDR1 and CDR2 sequences are WNHNN and SYGVQD (reference sequence). With 4 bases removed from V and 4 bases from J, the gap between germline ends came to 9 bases. CDR3 sequence reads: CASSATRADTQYF. In DNA, the CDR3 is TGCGCCAGCAGTGCCACTAGGGCAGATACGCAGTATTTT.

The chain joins TRBV6-5 to TRBJ2-5; maybe TRBD2 (6 bases). V was shortened by 10 bases and J by 4 bases, with 13 bases between the two germline ends. The CDR3 has 12 amino acids. Germline V CDR1 and CDR2: MNHEY, SVGAGI. CDR3 sequence: CATSGEGETQYF. The CDR3 region has the DNA TGTGCCACCTCGGGGGAAGGAGAGACCCAGTACTTC.

The chain couples TRBV28 to TRBJ2-4; TRBD1 aligns across 10 bases. The CDR3 totals 16 residues. Trimming removed 6 bases from V and 5 bases from J; junction bases left unmatched: 10. Germline-derived CDR1 and CDR2 are MDHEN and SYDVKM. The CDR3 DNA is TGTGCCAGCAGCTACTACTTGGGACAGGGGCAAAACATTCAGTACTTC. Protein: CASSYYLGQGQNIQYF. Supplemented by reference TRBV28 and TRBJ2-4, the full variable domain reads DVKVTQSSRYLVKRTGEKVFLECVQDMDHENMFWYRQDPGLGLRLIYFSYDVKMKEKGDIPEGYSVSREKKERFSLILESASTNQTSMYLCASSYYLGQGQNIQYFGAGTRLSVL.

The chain recombines TRBV28 with TRBJ2-7, with TRBD1 identical over 7 bases. V shed 5 bases, J shed 5 bases, and the junction held 12 bases outside the gene matches. Germline lookup yields CDR1 MDHEN and CDR2 SYDVKM. The CDR3 covers 15 residues. The CDR3 loop is CASSPTTGARNEQYF. CDR3 bases: TGTGCCAGCAGTCCCACTACAGGGGCAAGGAACGAGCAGTACTTC.

This chain uses TRBV11-1 with TRBJ2-1; D gene uncertain. Germline V gene data show CDR1 as SGHAT and CDR2 as FQDESV (reference sequence). This CDR3 is 12 amino acids long. Trimming cost V 1 base and J 8 bases, with 6 bases left between them. For the CDR3, the DNA is TGTGCCAGCAGCTTAGAACGGGATGAGCAGTTCTTC. It encodes CASSLERDEQFF.

The chain employs TRBV19 and TRBJ2-6; D is undetermined. The CDR3 runs to 14 residues. The V end lost 5 bases, the J end lost 6 bases, and 11 bases lay between the germline ends. Germline CDR1 reads LNHDA; CDR2 reads SQIVND (reference sequence). The CDR3 bases are TGTGCCAGTAGTCCGTGGCTGGAGGCCAACGTCCTGACTTTC. This gives the protein CASSPWLEANVLTF.

V and J are TRBV28 and TRBJ2-3; 8 nucleotides line up with TRBD2. Trimming at V came to 7 bases and at J to 7 bases, leaving 4 bases not matched to a gene. The germline gives CDR1 MDHEN, CDR2 SYDVKM. The CDR3 is made up of 12 amino acids. The CDR3 protein is CASTSGGNTQYF. CDR3 nucleotides: TGTGCCAGCACCTCGGGGGGGAATACGCAGTATTTT. Using reference TRBV28 and TRBJ2-3 for the parts outside the CDR3, the full variable domain is DVKVTQSSRYLVKRTGEKVFLECVQDMDHENMFWYRQDPGLGLRLIYFSYDVKMKEKGDIPEGYSVSREKKERFSLILESASTNQTSMYLCASTSGGNTQYFGPGTRLTVL.

The rearrangement joins TRBV29-1 to TRBJ2-3; TRBD2 is a possible D gene (5 bases). Deletions cut 1 base from V and 4 bases from J, with 15 bases between. Germline-derived CDR1 and CDR2 are SQVTM and ANQGSEA. This CDR3 spans 15 amino acids. The CDR3: CSVEGGWPSPDTQYF. The CDR3 DNA is TGCAGCGTTGAAGGCGGGTGGCCTTCCCCAGATACGCAGTATTTT.

The gene calls are TRBV6-5 and TRBJ1-2; 9 bases match TRBD1. In germline, CDR1 is MNHEY, CDR2 SVGAGI. This CDR3 region has 13 residues. With V trimmed by 5 bases and J by 7 bases, 5 bases remained unmatched. CDR3 sequence reads: CASSVTGGFGYTF. The DNA of the CDR3 is TGTGCCAGCAGTGTGACAGGGGGGTTTGGCTACACCTTC.

This chain links TRBV6-1 with TRBJ2-7, with TRBD1 matching over 9 bases. The junction had 21 bases not matched to a gene; V was cut back by 3 bases and J by 3 bases. The CDR3 is 20 residues long. Germline V gene data show CDR1 as MNHNS and CDR2 as SASEGT. The CDR3 nucleotides are TGTGCCAGCAGTGATCTCGGGACAGGGTGGTACAGGAGAGAGTTCTACGAGCAGTACTTC. Translating gives CASSDLGTGWYRREFYEQYF.

The V call is TRBV7-2, the J call TRBJ1-5; D ambiguous. Between the trimmed V and J ends, which lost 3 bases and 7 bases, there was a span of 7 bases. Germline CDR1 reads SGHTA; CDR2 reads FQGNSA. The CDR3 covers 12 residues. The CDR3 spells CASSFGGQPQHF. For the CDR3, the DNA is TGTGCCAGCAGCTTCGGCGGACAGCCCCAGCATTTT.

The chain combines TRBV19 with TRBJ2-1; TRBD2 is a possible D gene (5 bases). The V and J ends lost 5 bases and 2 bases respectively, with 19 bases between them. The CDR3 sequence is 17 residues long. The germline CDR1 and CDR2 sequences are LNHDA and SQIVND (reference sequence). The CDR3 region is CASSPTLASVPYNEQFF. CDR3 coding DNA: TGTGCCAGTAGTCCAACCCTAGCCTCAGTCCCCTACAATGAGCAGTTCTTC.

The chain links TRBV9 to TRBJ1-1, with 12 nucleotides matching TRBD1. Germline CDR1 SGDLS, CDR2 YYNGEE. J gave up 5 bases and V 4 bases, and 9 bases lay outside the gene matches. This CDR3 is 16 amino acids long. The DNA of the CDR3 is TGTGCCAGCAGCCCCCGGGACAGGGGGCTAGGGACTGAAGCTTTCTTT. This codes for CASSPRDRGLGTEAFF.

The V call is TRBV11-2, the J call TRBJ2-7; TRBD1 aligns across 9 bases. The CDR3 is 14 residues long. The trim removed 8 bases at V and 4 bases at J, leaving 9 bases unmatched. CDR1 is SGHAT, CDR2 FQNNGV, per germline. The CDR3 here is CASRLTGTGYEQYF. The CDR3 DNA follows: TGTGCCAGCCGCCTGACCGGGACAGGGTACGAGCAGTACTTC.

The chain combines TRBV5-4 with TRBJ2-1; 10 bases match TRBD2. Per the germline V gene, CDR1 is SGHNT and CDR2 is YYREEE (reference sequence). The CDR3 contains 16 residues. V lost 3 bases and J lost 1; bases outside the gene matches: 4. This chain's CDR3 is CASSSKREGSYNEQFF. DNA of the CDR3: TGTGCCAGCAGCTCTAAGCGGGAGGGGTCCTACAATGAGCAGTTCTTC.

The V and J genes are TRBV9 and TRBJ2-2, with 8 bases identical to TRBD2. Germline lookup yields CDR1 SGDLS and CDR2 YYNGEE. J gave up 0 bases and V 0 bases, and 7 bases lay outside the gene matches. The CDR3 is 18 residues long. CDR3 sequence reads: CASSVDPAGASNTGELFF. DNA of the CDR3: TGTGCCAGCAGCGTAGACCCAGCGGGGGCCTCGAACACCGGGGAGCTGTTTTTT.

The chain carries TRBV6-5 and TRBJ2-5; 10 bases are shared with TRBD2. The end of the DNA aligns better with TRBJ2-7, so the J call may be wrong. The CDR3 runs to 15 residues. The germline V gene encodes CDR1 MNHEY and CDR2 SVGAGI. CDR3 coding DNA: TGTGCCAGCAGTTACTCTAGGGCTAGCGGGAGCGAGCAGTACTTC. It translates to CASSYSRASGSEQYF.

The chain combines TRBV4-1 with TRBJ1-2; 8 nucleotides match TRBD1. Germline-derived CDR1 and CDR2 are MGHRA and YSYEKL. V lost 0 bases and J lost 2; bases outside the gene matches: 11. This CDR3 has 18 residues. The CDR3 nucleotides read TGCGCCAGCAGCCAAGATAGCCAGGGGGCATTTTTCAACTATGGCTACACCTTC. It is translated as CASSQDSQGAFFNYGYTF.